A selection of T cell receptor beta chains follows, all from one sample in a study of CD8 T cells in Susac syndrome. TCRdb redid the calling of the immunoSEQ multiplex PCR reads with MiXCR, one entry per CDR3 protein. This sample has about 170,000 distinct CDR3 sequences; 95% to 96% occur once, and the top ten carry around 0.12%. Material: CD4+ T cells from PBMCs. Receptors were obtained from a human donor with Susac syndrome. Each CDR3 is given with its conserved first and last residue. The order of the fields is CDR3 protein, CDR3 DNA, V gene, clone size, D gene, J gene. The D gene is left open where the match is weak. Size is stated for part of the rows, as once, few or many counts, or as a class when the clone is expanded.

CDR3: CASSFWATQETQYF
DNA: TGTGCCAGCAGCTTCTGGGCTACCCAAGAGACCCAGTACTTC
V: TRBV5-6
size: -
D: -
J: TRBJ2-5

CDR3: CAISPMPGGGQPQHF
DNA: TGTGCCATCAGTCCGATGCCCGGCGGAGGTCAGCCCCAGCATTTT
V: TRBV10-3
size: -
D: -
J: TRBJ1-5

CDR3: CSVENRPEQFF
DNA: TGCAGCGTTGAAAACAGGCCCGAGCAGTTCTTC
V: TRBV29-1
size: -
D: -
J: TRBJ2-1

CDR3: CASSQAAGGLGNNEQFF
DNA: TGTGCCAGCAGCCAAGCGGCCGGGGGGCTGGGGAACAATGAGCAGTTCTTC
V: TRBV14
size: once
D: -
J: TRBJ2-1

CDR3: CASSFSRSWDYGYTF
DNA: TGTGCCAGCAGTTTTAGCCGCTCATGGGACTATGGCTACACCTTC
V: TRBV12-3/TRBV12-4
size: -
D: -
J: TRBJ1-2

CDR3: CSVDQRGYNEQFF
DNA: TGCAGCGTTGACCAGCGGGGCTACAATGAGCAGTTCTTC
V: TRBV29-1
size: -
D: TRBD2
J: TRBJ2-1

CDR3: CASSTTFPGWEQYF
DNA: TGTGCCAGCAGCACCACATTTCCCGGATGGGAGCAGTACTTC
V: TRBV6-2/TRBV6-3
size: -
D: -
J: TRBJ2-7

CDR3: CRASQTGRQFF
DNA: TGCAGGGCTAGTCAGACGGGTAGGCAGTTCTTC
V: TRBV20-1
size: -
D: -
J: TRBJ2-1

CDR3: CASSVGLRVTEAFF
DNA: TGTGCCAGCAGTGTTGGTCTAAGGGTCACTGAAGCTTTCTTT
V: TRBV6-6
size: -
D: -
J: TRBJ1-1

CDR3: CAWSVGGVEKLFF
DNA: TGTGCCTGGAGTGTCGGGGGTGTTGAAAAACTGTTTTTT
V: TRBV30
size: -
D: -
J: TRBJ1-4

CDR3: CSARDRQGTTDTQYF
DNA: TGCAGTGCTAGAGATCGACAGGGAACAACAGATACGCAGTATTTT
V: TRBV20-1
size: -
D: TRBD1
J: TRBJ2-3

CDR3: CASSASRSTDTQYF
DNA: TGTGCCAGCTCAGCGAGCCGCAGCACAGATACGCAGTATTTT
V: TRBV18
size: -
D: -
J: TRBJ2-3

CDR3: CASSQGGGGRNNEQFF
DNA: TGTGCCAGCAGCCAGGGAGGGGGCGGGAGAAACAATGAGCAGTTCTTC
V: TRBV3-1
size: -
D: -
J: TRBJ2-1

CDR3: CASRRVKGYNEQFF
DNA: TGTGCCAGCAGGCGGGTTAAGGGCTACAATGAGCAGTTCTTC
V: TRBV7-2
size: -
D: -
J: TRBJ2-1

CDR3: CSYLPGLTNTEAFF
DNA: TGCAGCTATTTACCGGGACTGACGAACACTGAAGCTTTCTTT
V: TRBV29-1
size: -
D: -
J: TRBJ1-1

CDR3: CASSQGVRGMETQYF
DNA: TGCGCCAGCAGCCAAGGAGTTCGGGGGATGGAGACCCAGTACTTC
V: TRBV4-1
size: -
D: -
J: TRBJ2-5

CDR3: CASRGGTGGNTIYF
DNA: TGTGCCAGCAGGGGCGGGACAGGGGGAAACACCATATATTTT
V: TRBV2
size: -
D: TRBD1
J: TRBJ1-3

CDR3: CATSRERVEGEQYF
DNA: TGTGCCACCAGCAGAGAAAGGGTGGAAGGGGAGCAGTACTTC
V: TRBV15
size: -
D: -
J: TRBJ2-7

CDR3: CASSLEGVAKNIQYF
DNA: TGTGCCAGCAGCTTGGAGGGGGTAGCCAAAAACATTCAGTACTTC
V: TRBV28
size: -
D: -
J: TRBJ2-4

CDR3: CASRLQGMGNQPQHF
DNA: TGTGCCAGCAGACTGCAGGGTATGGGCAATCAGCCCCAGCATTTT
V: TRBV3-1
size: -
D: -
J: TRBJ1-5

CDR3: CASSRGRWEQETQYF
DNA: TGTGCCAGCAGCCGCGGGAGATGGGAACAAGAGACCCAGTACTTC
V: TRBV7-8
size: -
D: TRBD2
J: TRBJ2-5

CDR3: CASSLVGGGSPLHF
DNA: TGTGCCAGCAGCTTAGTAGGGGGGGGTTCACCCCTCCACTTT
V: TRBV7-2
size: once
D: -
J: TRBJ1-6

CDR3: CSAREPLGAQHF
DNA: TGCAGTGCTAGAGAGCCCCTCGGGGCCCAGCATTTT
V: TRBV20-1
size: -
D: -
J: TRBJ1-5

CDR3: CASSLAPSASGANVLTF
DNA: TGTGCCAGCAGCTTGGCCCCTTCGGCCTCTGGGGCCAACGTCCTGACTTTC
V: TRBV5-4
size: -
D: -
J: TRBJ2-6

CDR3: CASSQSQGCSYEQYF
DNA: TGCGCCAGCAGTCAATCTCAGGGGTGCTCCTACGAGCAGTACTTC
V: TRBV23-1
size: -
D: -
J: TRBJ2-7

CDR3: CASSQGTDDEQYF
DNA: TGTGCCAGCAGCCAAGGGACAGACGACGAGCAGTACTTC
V: TRBV14
size: -
D: -
J: TRBJ2-7